The following is a T cell receptor (beta chain) sequence with its context. There is no known antigen for this receptor. No much larger clone exists at a distance of one base, and base qualities are not known. In total, approximately 700 healthy bone marrow donors made up the cohort. At the time of sampling, all cohort members were nominally healthy, though unrecorded immune exposures were likely present. The donor tested CMV seronegative and was one of the 352 seronegative cohort members. A peripheral blood sample was collected from each donor, and TCR beta sequencing was performed on peripheral blood mononuclear cells. The Qiagen DNeasy Blood Extraction Kit was used to extract genomic DNA from the blood cell samples. Based on the germline V gene, the CDR1 and CDR2 sequences are SNHLY and FYNNEI. Including cysteine and phenylalanine, the CDR3 has 16 amino acids. CDR3 DNA is the only sequence kept; it has 48 bases, read in frame from the first base. V is pared back by 4 bases and J by 0 bases, with 13 bases lying between the germline termini.

This specimen belongs to a study of cytomegalovirus exposure and HLA in healthy donors (dated by TCRdb to 2015 to 2018). Regarding the research as a whole: According to an earlier analysis of a few hundred of the donors, about 170 million T cells yielded 90 million to 140 million unique TCR beta sequences and about 300 Gb of sequence data. On average, around 240,000 unique TCR beta nucleotide sequences were sequenced per donor among a few hundred genotyped donors of the cohort, with around 19% of those sequences being non-productive. Among the roughly 430 genotyped donors, around 81% belonged to the genetic ancestry cluster associated with self-reported Caucasian donors. Because of strong linkage in the cohort, 5 or 6 DR-DQ haplotypes were treated as single units for association and clustering. HLA typing covered class I and class II loci at four-digit resolution. Along with the roughly 670-subject first cohort, a separate validation cohort of about 110 different subjects was used. To predict cytomegalovirus infection status, the study brought together high-throughput TCR immunosequencing, statistical association of individual TCRs with disease status, and machine learning. An early release covering just under 650 HLA-typed donors comprised approximately 290 gigabases of sequencing data and tens of millions of unique TCR sequences. Every discovery cohort repertoire had been produced on one sequencing platform. The study profiled the T cell repertoires of hundreds of subjects by immunosequencing and related them to cytomegalovirus serostatus. Genome-wide SNP genotypes for about three fifths of the roughly 670 donors were used in a later genetic analysis, which treated that subset as a discovery cohort. A later analysis re-examined previously published TCR beta repertoires from more than 600 donors and added high-resolution HLA genotyping to investigate patterns of TCR occurrence. Donor age, sex, ethnicity and CMV serostatus were collected together with the repertoire data. The number of donors typed differed by locus, with about 629-640 for A, B, C, DRB1 and DQB1, 522 for DQA1, 600 to 610 for DPA1, and roughly 450 for DPB1. The aim of the study was to test whether cataloging public T cell receptors could identify signatures of past pathogen exposure. An earlier analysis of around 540 of the donors applied high-throughput TCR beta sequencing to assess whether each TCR beta V gene segment acted as functional or pseudogenic. The later analysis used no new phenotypic data to find candidate immune exposures, relying instead on TCR beta sequences and their occurrence across donors.

The paper's findings and limits, for the study overall: Most TCR sequences were observed very rarely across donors, whereas some public TCRs were present in many individuals. Sequencing depth was assumed to be roughly uniform across donors in the presence/absence analyses, though that assumption may not hold. In a later analysis, HLA-associated TCR beta chains were found to be more clonally expanded and to have lower generation probabilities than equally common non-associated chains. Because counts were too low, roughly 17 rarely observed V segments, including chromosome 9 orphons, were left out of the earlier analysis of a few hundred of the donors. According to the authors, the approach could potentially be generalized to other disease states and immunological phenotypes. In a later analysis, the rate of TCR association differed among HLA loci, with DRB1 alleles having the most associated TCRs and HLA-C alleles having the fewest. When HLA alleles, especially DR and DQ, strongly co-occurred, attributing TCR associations to individual alleles was difficult. In a later genetic analysis, fewer N-insertions in productive TCRs were reported among donors in an Asian-associated ancestry cluster than the roughly 700-donor mean. The sequencing pipeline was judged likely to have produced a cluster of highly shared sequence variants as a technical artifact. In the study, some 160 TCR beta chains were listed as associated with cytomegalovirus. Linkage disequilibrium might explain the correlated functional status among segregating V segments, but an unknown experimental factor could not be ruled out. In a later analysis, several top co-occurrence clusters were reported to appear linked to parvovirus B19, influenza, CMV and Epstein-Barr virus. A further reported finding was that TCR beta sequences accurately predicted the HLA-A and HLA-B alleles for most subjects in the first cohort. Cytomegalovirus status was reported to be diagnosed by the classifier with high specificity and sensitivity in both the original and validation cohorts. CMV serostatus was the only immune exposure information available for the cohort. A later analysis associated about 16,000 TCR beta sequences with specific HLA alleles at a false discovery rate of 0.05. Because the 87-base-pair reads could not distinguish some IMGT-functional V segments, including TRBV6-2 and TRBV6-3, those segments were excluded. Because some donors lacked HLA typing at each locus, the association tests relied only on the typed subset. The cohort was sequenced for TCR beta chains only, and without alpha or paired-chain data the features that could be detected were limited. In a later genetic analysis, a missense DCLRE1C variant was associated with V-gene and J-gene trimming of TCR beta chains, and the association was replicated in an independent cohort. Most CMV-associated TCR beta chains appeared to be HLA-restricted in a later analysis, and the HLA associations seemed to be driven largely by CMV exposure. A few of the identified cytomegalovirus-associated TCR beta chains were confirmed in vitro to be specific for cytomegalovirus antigens. In an earlier analysis of around 600 of the donors, most TCR beta V segments appeared in productive rearrangements about 87% or about 30% of the time, broadly matching IMGT annotations.

Receptors were amplified or captured by the immunoSEQ multiplex PCR assay. A mixture of 60 forward primers for TCR Vbeta segments and 13 reverse primers for TCR Jbeta segments was used in the multiplex PCR. Amplification of the CDR3 region of rearranged TCR beta genes was performed with a multiplex PCR assay on genomic DNA. The amplified TCR beta libraries were sequenced on the Illumina HiSeq System as 87-base-pair reads. Per the source publication's procedure: In a later analysis, tens of millions of unique TCR beta chains were counted across the 500 to 700 repertoires, and approximately 9.9 million of these chains were shared by at least two donors. Raw reads were error-corrected and collapsed into unique sequences by a nearest-neighbor algorithm in which closely related sequences were merged to remove PCR and sequencing errors. To assign V, D and J gene segments, CDR3 sequences were aligned to IMGT reference sequences. For a sequence to be retained, a match of at least six nucleotides was required to both a V gene segment and a J gene segment. A rearrangement counted as productive if the CDR3 had no stop codons and remained in frame with V and J, and every other rearrangement counted as non-productive. CDR3 was defined by IMGT convention, running from the second conserved V-encoded cysteine to the conserved J-encoded phenylalanine. The earlier analysis of 587 of the donors excluded sequences that lacked an unambiguous match to a single V gene segment. In an earlier analysis of about 590 of the donors, a V segment was called functional when productive rearrangements were above 56.7%, and segregating when the standard deviation between donors exceeded 5%. A statistical classification framework was developed to diagnose cytomegalovirus status using the catalog of TCR beta chain sequences. In a later analysis, TCR nucleotide sequences were compared against IMGT/GENE-DB human TR gene sequences so that V and J genes could be assigned. Using the TCRdist pipeline, a later analysis assigned CDR3 sequences along with most-parsimonious VDJ recombination scenarios. In a later analysis, every TCR beta chain was defined by the combination of its CDR3 amino acid sequence and its V-gene family, and reads without a unique V-gene family were dropped. In a later analysis, approximately 640 highly shared, low-generation-probability nucleotide sequences were removed to address suspected cross-contamination and a sequencing artifact. In a later analysis, a clonal expansion index was calculated for each public chain from normalized within-repertoire ranks of inferred template counts. In a later analysis, generation probabilities were computed with a VDJ recombination model fitted to out-of-frame rearrangements, and the resulting probabilities were checked against IGoR. A later analysis scored TCR-TCR, TCR-HLA and TCR-CMV co-occurrence with hypergeometric tests, applying a repertoire-size bias correction to TCR pairs. A later analysis estimated false discovery rates by permuting HLA or CMV assignments 20 times. A later analysis grouped co-occurring TCRs with DBSCAN, adding TCRdist sequence similarity when clustering within HLA-allele-positive subsets. For co-occurrence clustering, repertoires with fewer than 30,000 or more than 120,000 public chains were excluded, along with 5 or 6 repertoires with anomalous nucleotide sharing. TCRdb retrieved this table from immuneACCESS and kept in-frame rearrangements only. Not all clones are present; in checked studies, unresolved V genes account for under half, and no reason is known for the remainder. Clonal size and the V and J genes are those of that table, whereas D and trimming came from the DNA. The sample yields about 200,000 clones; about 78% were counted once. Approximately 3.8% of the sample is held by the ten biggest clonotypes.

Recombination joined TRBV2 with TRBJ2-1, with the D gene call left open. The TCR originated in a male donor in good health and CMV-seronegative. Sequenced material: PBMCs. The CDR3 region: CASSVLAASSYNEQFF. The DNA is as follows: TGTGCCAGCAGTGTGCTGGCGGCCAGCTCCTACAATGAGCAGTTCTTC. Extended through the reference TRBV2 and TRBJ2-1 proteins, this CDR3 yields the full variable domain: EPEVTQTPSHQVTQMGQEVILRCVPISNHLYFYWYRQILGQKVEFLVSFYNNEISEKSEIFDDQFSVERPDGSNFTLKIRSTKLEDSAMYFCASSVLAASSYNEQFFGPGTRLTVL.